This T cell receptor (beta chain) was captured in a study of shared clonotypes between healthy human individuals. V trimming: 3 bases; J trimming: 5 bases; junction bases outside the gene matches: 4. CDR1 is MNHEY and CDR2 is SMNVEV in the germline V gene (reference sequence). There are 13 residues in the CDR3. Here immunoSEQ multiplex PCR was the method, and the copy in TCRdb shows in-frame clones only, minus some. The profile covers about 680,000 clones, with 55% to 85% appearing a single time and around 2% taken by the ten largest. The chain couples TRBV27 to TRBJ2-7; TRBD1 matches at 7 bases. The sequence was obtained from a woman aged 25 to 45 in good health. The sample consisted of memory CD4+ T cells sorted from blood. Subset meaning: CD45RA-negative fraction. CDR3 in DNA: TGTGCCAGCAGTTTTAGGGGGCGGGACGAGCAGTACTTC. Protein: CASSFRGRDEQYF.